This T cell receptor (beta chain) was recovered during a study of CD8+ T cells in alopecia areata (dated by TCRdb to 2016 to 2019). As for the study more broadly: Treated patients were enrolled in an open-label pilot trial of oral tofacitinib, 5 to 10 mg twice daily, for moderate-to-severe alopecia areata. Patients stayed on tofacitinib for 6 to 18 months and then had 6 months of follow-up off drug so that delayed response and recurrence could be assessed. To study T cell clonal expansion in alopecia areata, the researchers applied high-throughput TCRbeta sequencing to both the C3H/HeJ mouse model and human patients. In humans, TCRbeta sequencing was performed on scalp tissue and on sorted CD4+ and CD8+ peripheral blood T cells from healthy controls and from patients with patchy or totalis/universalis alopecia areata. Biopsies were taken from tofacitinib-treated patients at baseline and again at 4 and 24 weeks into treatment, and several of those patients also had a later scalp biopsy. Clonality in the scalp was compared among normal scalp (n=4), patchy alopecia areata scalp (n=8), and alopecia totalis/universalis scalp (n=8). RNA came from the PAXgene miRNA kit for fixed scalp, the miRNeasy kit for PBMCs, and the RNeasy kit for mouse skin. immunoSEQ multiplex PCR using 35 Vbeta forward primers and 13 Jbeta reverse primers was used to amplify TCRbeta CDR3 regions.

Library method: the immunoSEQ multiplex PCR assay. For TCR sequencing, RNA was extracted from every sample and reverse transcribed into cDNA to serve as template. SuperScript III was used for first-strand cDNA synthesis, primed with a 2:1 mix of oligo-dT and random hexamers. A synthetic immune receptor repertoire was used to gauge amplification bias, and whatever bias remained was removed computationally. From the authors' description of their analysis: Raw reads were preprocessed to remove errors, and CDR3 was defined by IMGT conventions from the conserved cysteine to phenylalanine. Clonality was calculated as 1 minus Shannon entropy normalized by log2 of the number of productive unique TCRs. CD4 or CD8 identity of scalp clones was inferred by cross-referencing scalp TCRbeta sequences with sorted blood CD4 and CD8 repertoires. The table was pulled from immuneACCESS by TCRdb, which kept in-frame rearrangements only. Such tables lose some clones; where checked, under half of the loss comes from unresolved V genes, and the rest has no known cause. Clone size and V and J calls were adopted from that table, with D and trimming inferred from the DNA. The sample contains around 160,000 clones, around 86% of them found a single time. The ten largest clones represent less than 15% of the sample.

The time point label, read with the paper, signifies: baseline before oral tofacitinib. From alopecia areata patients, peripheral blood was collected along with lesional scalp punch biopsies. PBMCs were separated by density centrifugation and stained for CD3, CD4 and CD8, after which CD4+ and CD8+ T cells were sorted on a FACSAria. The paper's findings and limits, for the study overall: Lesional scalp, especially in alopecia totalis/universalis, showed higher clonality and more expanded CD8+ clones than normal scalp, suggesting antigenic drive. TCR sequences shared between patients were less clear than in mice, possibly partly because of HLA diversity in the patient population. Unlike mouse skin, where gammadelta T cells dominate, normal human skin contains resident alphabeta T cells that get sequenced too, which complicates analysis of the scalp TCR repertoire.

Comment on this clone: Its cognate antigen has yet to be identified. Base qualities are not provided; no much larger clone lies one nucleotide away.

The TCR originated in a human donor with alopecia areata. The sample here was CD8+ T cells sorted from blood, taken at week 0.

CDR3 protein: CASSPTLEYEKLFF. Read as DNA, the sequence is TGTGCCAGCAGTCCGACACTGGAATACGAAAAACTGTTTTTT. The chain is encoded by TRBV27 joined to TRBJ1-4; no confident D gene assignment can be made. The CDR3, cysteine through phenylalanine, is 14 amino acids long. Only the CDR3 DNA stays, 42 bases, in frame from base 1. Reading the germline V gene (reference sequence) gives CDR1 MNHEY and CDR2 SMNVEV. V was cut back by 5 bases and J by 8 bases, leaving a gap of 15 bases between them. Full variable domain (CDR3 extended with the reference TRBV27 and TRBJ1-4 proteins): EAQVTQNPRYLITVTGKKLTVTCSQNMNHEYMSWYRQDPGLGLRQIYYSMNVEVTDKGDVPEGYKVSRKEKRNFPLILESPSPNQTSLYFCASSPTLEYEKLFFGSGTQLSVL.